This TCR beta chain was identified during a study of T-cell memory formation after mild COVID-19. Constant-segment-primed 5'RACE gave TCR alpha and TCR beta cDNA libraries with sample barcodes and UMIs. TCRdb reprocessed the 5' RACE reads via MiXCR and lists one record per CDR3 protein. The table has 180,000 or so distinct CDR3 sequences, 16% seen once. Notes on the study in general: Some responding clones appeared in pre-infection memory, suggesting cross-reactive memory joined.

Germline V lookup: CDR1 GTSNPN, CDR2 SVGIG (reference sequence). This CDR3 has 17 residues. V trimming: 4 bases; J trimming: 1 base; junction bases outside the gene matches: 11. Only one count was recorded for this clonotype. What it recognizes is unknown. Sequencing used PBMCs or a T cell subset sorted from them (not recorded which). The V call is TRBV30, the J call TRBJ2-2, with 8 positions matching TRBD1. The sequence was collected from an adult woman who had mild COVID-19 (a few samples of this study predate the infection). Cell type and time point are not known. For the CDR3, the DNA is TGTGCCTGGACCGTGAGAACCGGGACAGGGAACACCGGGGAGCTGTTTTTT. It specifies CAWTVRTGTGNTGELFF.